Described below is a single T cell receptor (beta chain) sequence and its context. Its cognate antigen is unknown. TCRdb redid the calling of the RT-PCR reads with MiXCR, one entry per CDR3 protein. The repertoire holds a few hundred thousand distinct CDR3 sequences, around 15% seen once, with around 10% in the top ten. The sample belongs to a study of response to subunit inactivated influenza vaccine. Broader study findings: There was a suggestion from the authors that each seasonal influenza vaccination recruits few new T cells.

The input for sequencing was PBMCs from blood, taken about 12 days after vaccination. This receptor was identified in a middle-aged man who received an inactivated influenza vaccine.

CDR3 bases: TGCGCCAGCAGCACCTCAAATAACTATGGCTACACCTTC. Residues: CASSTSNNYGYTF. The J gene is TRBJ1-2, the V gene TRBV5-1; D unresolved. The V gene lost 4 bases and the J gene lost 1 base, with 8 bases spanning the gap. Germline V gives CDR1 SGHRS, CDR2 YFSETQ. CDR3 size: 13 residues.